The rows below give T cell receptor beta chains drawn from one sample of a study of T cells in Graves' hyperthyroidism and ophthalmopathy. One entry per CDR3 protein results from TCRdb running MiXCR on the multiplex PCR reads. The sample includes 800,000 or so distinct CDR3 sequences, 38% of them seen just once. The sample taken for sequencing was blood. These receptor sequences come from a man in his late teens or twenties with Graves' hyperthyroidism. Each CDR3 is given with its conserved first and last residue. D genes are given only for firm matches. The size of a clone is reported for some rows only, either as once, few or many, or as a class for expanded clones.

J gene: TRBJ2-7; clone size: NA; V gene: TRBV2; D gene: TRBD1; CDR3 protein: CVPLGQGVRNEQYF; CDR3 DNA: TGTGTCCCGTTGGGACAGGGGGTAAGGAACGAGCAGTACTTC
J gene: TRBJ2-7; clone size: many; V gene: TRBV7-9; D gene: NA; CDR3 protein: CASSLGPGYEQYF; CDR3 DNA: TGTGCCAGCAGCTTAGGTCCGGGGTACGAGCAGTACTTC
J gene: TRBJ2-5; clone size: many; V gene: TRBV7-8; D gene: NA; CDR3 protein: CASSLQGTLGETQYF; CDR3 DNA: TGTGCCAGCAGCTTACAAGGGACCTTGGGGGAGACCCAGTACTTC
J gene: TRBJ1-5; clone size: NA; V gene: TRBV2; D gene: NA; CDR3 protein: CASSYSLQHF; CDR3 DNA: TGTGCCAGCAGTTACTCGCTCCAGCATTTT
J gene: TRBJ2-7; clone size: few; V gene: TRBV7-2; D gene: NA; CDR3 protein: CASSLPTGFVDEQYF; CDR3 DNA: TGTGCCAGCAGCTTACCTACAGGTTTCGTCGACGAGCAGTACTTC
J gene: TRBJ2-6; clone size: once; V gene: TRBV29-1; D gene: TRBD1; CDR3 protein: CSAGTGVYVLTF; CDR3 DNA: TGCAGCGCAGGGACAGGGGTCTACGTCCTGACTTTC
J gene: TRBJ1-2; clone size: many; V gene: TRBV29-1; D gene: NA; CDR3 protein: CSVDRTGGGYTF; CDR3 DNA: TGCAGCGTTGACCGGACTGGGGGTGGCTACACCTTC
J gene: TRBJ2-7; clone size: many; V gene: TRBV7-8; D gene: NA; CDR3 protein: CASSLEPASYEQYF; CDR3 DNA: TGTGCCAGCAGCTTAGAGCCAGCGTCCTACGAGCAGTACTTC
J gene: TRBJ1-1; clone size: NA; V gene: TRBV7-3; D gene: NA; CDR3 protein: CASSPTGGIGRNTEAFF; CDR3 DNA: TGTGCCAGCAGCCCGACGGGAGGGATCGGTAGGAACACTGAAGCTTTCTTT
J gene: TRBJ1-1; clone size: NA; V gene: TRBV5-6; D gene: TRBD1; CDR3 protein: CASSMRDRGTEAFF; CDR3 DNA: TGTGCCAGCAGCATGAGGGACAGGGGAACTGAAGCTTTCTTT
J gene: TRBJ2-7; clone size: NA; V gene: TRBV20-1; D gene: NA; CDR3 protein: CSAVSGSYEQYF; CDR3 DNA: TGCAGTGCTGTTAGCGGATCCTACGAGCAGTACTTC
J gene: TRBJ2-7; clone size: many; V gene: TRBV20-1; D gene: NA; CDR3 protein: CSADATYEQYF; CDR3 DNA: TGCAGTGCTGACGCAACCTACGAGCAGTACTTC
J gene: TRBJ1-1; clone size: few; V gene: TRBV6-1; D gene: NA; CDR3 protein: CASSETRMNTEAFF; CDR3 DNA: TGTGCCAGCAGTGAGACGAGAATGAACACTGAAGCTTTCTTT
J gene: TRBJ2-7; clone size: many; V gene: TRBV25-1; D gene: NA; CDR3 protein: CASSDENSYEQYF; CDR3 DNA: TGTGCCAGCAGTGATGAAAACTCCTACGAGCAGTACTTC
J gene: TRBJ1-2; clone size: many; V gene: TRBV5-1; D gene: NA; CDR3 protein: CASSRNSDGYGYTF; CDR3 DNA: TGCGCCAGCAGCAGAAACAGCGACGGGTATGGCTACACCTTC
J gene: TRBJ2-6; clone size: NA; V gene: TRBV10-3; D gene: NA; CDR3 protein: CAISYEQASVLTF; CDR3 DNA: TGTGCCATCAGCTACGAACAGGCGAGCGTCCTGACTTTC
J gene: TRBJ2-7; clone size: many; V gene: TRBV29-1; D gene: TRBD1; CDR3 protein: CSVEPTGVGEQYF; CDR3 DNA: TGCAGCGTTGAACCGACAGGGGTGGGCGAGCAGTACTTC
J gene: TRBJ2-7; clone size: many; V gene: TRBV2; D gene: TRBD2; CDR3 protein: CASRTSGGYEQYF; CDR3 DNA: TGTGCCAGCAGGACTAGCGGGGGGTACGAGCAGTACTTC
J gene: TRBJ2-7; clone size: NA; V gene: TRBV7-9; D gene: NA; CDR3 protein: CASSFRGGEWDEQYF; CDR3 DNA: TGTGCCAGCAGCTTTCGCGGTGGTGAGTGGGACGAGCAGTACTTC
J gene: TRBJ1-1; clone size: many; V gene: TRBV10-3; D gene: NA; CDR3 protein: CAISESKLNTEAFF; CDR3 DNA: TGTGCCATCAGTGAGTCGAAATTGAACACTGAAGCTTTCTTT
J gene: TRBJ1-4; clone size: many; V gene: TRBV5-1; D gene: NA; CDR3 protein: CASGREGPNEKLFF; CDR3 DNA: TGCGCCAGCGGACGGGAGGGACCTAATGAAAAACTGTTTTTT
J gene: TRBJ1-2; clone size: many; V gene: TRBV7-9; D gene: TRBD1; CDR3 protein: CASSYGQDGYTF; CDR3 DNA: TGTGCCAGCAGTTATGGACAGGATGGCTACACCTTC
J gene: TRBJ2-7; clone size: NA; V gene: TRBV12-3/TRBV12-4; D gene: NA; CDR3 protein: CASSRRSMDSYEQYF; CDR3 DNA: TGTGCCAGCAGCCGCAGATCCATGGACAGCTACGAGCAGTACTTC
J gene: TRBJ1-5; clone size: many; V gene: TRBV12-3/TRBV12-4; D gene: NA; CDR3 protein: CASSDGGTQHF; CDR3 DNA: TGTGCCAGCAGTGATGGGGGGACCCAGCATTTT
J gene: TRBJ1-5; clone size: few; V gene: TRBV7-6; D gene: NA; CDR3 protein: CASSLASPGVNQPQHF; CDR3 DNA: TGTGCCAGCAGCTTAGCCTCGCCGGGGGTCAATCAGCCCCAGCATTTT
J gene: TRBJ1-1; clone size: NA; V gene: TRBV20-1; D gene: NA; CDR3 protein: CSARDGGTGNTEAFF; CDR3 DNA: TGCAGTGCTAGAGATGGGGGGACGGGAAACACTGAAGCTTTCTTT
J gene: TRBJ1-5; clone size: many; V gene: TRBV7-9; D gene: NA; CDR3 protein: CASSLSGGFTQPQHF; CDR3 DNA: TGTGCCAGCAGCTTATCCGGGGGGTTCACTCAGCCCCAGCATTTT
J gene: TRBJ2-5; clone size: NA; V gene: TRBV6-5; D gene: NA; CDR3 protein: CASNDRGKEETQYF; CDR3 DNA: TGTGCCAGCAACGACCGGGGGAAGGAGGAGACCCAGTACTTC
J gene: TRBJ1-2; clone size: many; V gene: TRBV20-1; D gene: NA; CDR3 protein: CSARDPAGNYGYTF; CDR3 DNA: TGCAGTGCTAGAGATCCAGCAGGGAACTATGGCTACACCTTC
J gene: TRBJ1-5; clone size: NA; V gene: TRBV15; D gene: NA; CDR3 protein: CATSRHRELSNQPQHF; CDR3 DNA: TGTGCCACCAGCAGACACCGGGAGCTTAGCAATCAGCCCCAGCATTTT
J gene: TRBJ1-5; clone size: many; V gene: TRBV12-3/TRBV12-4; D gene: NA; CDR3 protein: CASSLGQGNNQPQHF; CDR3 DNA: TGTGCCAGCAGCTTGGGGCAGGGGAACAATCAGCCCCAGCATTTT
J gene: TRBJ2-2; clone size: NA; V gene: TRBV5-4; D gene: TRBD2; CDR3 protein: CASSRGLAVNTGELFF; CDR3 DNA: TGTGCCAGCAGCCGCGGACTAGCGGTGAACACCGGGGAGCTGTTTTTT
J gene: TRBJ1-2; clone size: many; V gene: TRBV15; D gene: NA; CDR3 protein: CATSRDEQGPFYGYTF; CDR3 DNA: TGTGCCACCAGCAGAGATGAACAGGGACCATTCTATGGCTACACCTTC
J gene: TRBJ2-5; clone size: NA; V gene: TRBV10-3; D gene: TRBD2; CDR3 protein: CASSEQASGSEAQYF; CDR3 DNA: TGTGCCAGCAGTGAACAAGCTAGCGGGAGCGAGGCCCAGTACTTC
J gene: TRBJ1-1; clone size: NA; V gene: TRBV9; D gene: NA; CDR3 protein: CASESYGANTEAFF; CDR3 DNA: TGTGCCAGCGAGTCGTACGGTGCTAACACTGAAGCTTTCTTT
J gene: TRBJ1-2; clone size: many; V gene: TRBV29-1; D gene: TRBD1; CDR3 protein: CSARGQGLTF; CDR3 DNA: TGCAGCGCTCGAGGACAGGGTCTTACCTTC
J gene: TRBJ2-7; clone size: NA; V gene: TRBV15; D gene: NA; CDR3 protein: CATSSALSYEQYF; CDR3 DNA: TGTGCCACCAGCAGCGCTCTTTCCTACGAGCAGTACTTC
J gene: TRBJ2-7; clone size: NA; V gene: TRBV9; D gene: TRBD1; CDR3 protein: CASSITDRASEQYF; CDR3 DNA: TGTGCCAGCAGCATTACCGACAGGGCGAGCGAGCAGTACTTC
J gene: TRBJ1-1; clone size: NA; V gene: TRBV9; D gene: NA; CDR3 protein: CASGGGNTEALF; CDR3 DNA: TGCGCCAGCGGGGGGGGGAACACTGAAGCTCTCTTT
J gene: TRBJ1-3; clone size: NA; V gene: TRBV12-3/TRBV12-4; D gene: NA; CDR3 protein: CASSFQGHSGNTIYF; CDR3 DNA: TGTGCCAGCAGTTTTCAGGGACACTCTGGAAACACCATATATTTT
J gene: TRBJ2-7; clone size: NA; V gene: TRBV12-3/TRBV12-4; D gene: TRBD2; CDR3 protein: CASSRRLAGDEEQYF; CDR3 DNA: TGTGCCAGCAGTCGACGACTAGCGGGAGATGAGGAGCAGTACTTC
J gene: TRBJ2-7; clone size: many; V gene: TRBV24-1; D gene: NA; CDR3 protein: CATSDGAYEQYF; CDR3 DNA: TGTGCCACCAGCGACGGGGCCTACGAGCAGTACTTC
J gene: TRBJ1-2; clone size: few; V gene: TRBV12-3/TRBV12-4; D gene: NA; CDR3 protein: CASNTGRGTYGYTF; CDR3 DNA: TGTGCCAGCAATACAGGGAGGGGGACCTATGGCTACACCTTC
J gene: TRBJ2-6; clone size: NA; V gene: TRBV7-2; D gene: TRBD1; CDR3 protein: CASSRSTGGSYVLTF; CDR3 DNA: TGTGCCAGCAGCCGTTCGACAGGGGGGTCCTACGTCCTGACTTTC
J gene: TRBJ2-5; clone size: many; V gene: TRBV29-1; D gene: NA; CDR3 protein: CSVPEGQTQYF; CDR3 DNA: TGCAGCGTTCCGGAAGGGCAGACCCAGTACTTC
J gene: TRBJ2-5; clone size: NA; V gene: TRBV9; D gene: TRBD1; CDR3 protein: CASSTTGDGAQETQYF; CDR3 DNA: TGTGCCAGCAGCACGACAGGGGATGGGGCGCAAGAGACCCAGTACTTC
J gene: TRBJ1-1; clone size: many; V gene: TRBV24-1; D gene: TRBD1; CDR3 protein: CATSPGTGVPEAFF; CDR3 DNA: TGTGCCACCAGTCCCGGGACAGGGGTCCCTGAAGCTTTCTTT
J gene: TRBJ2-5; clone size: many; V gene: TRBV10-3; D gene: NA; CDR3 protein: CAITSGPPEGQTQYF; CDR3 DNA: TGTGCCATCACCTCGGGACCCCCCGAAGGGCAGACCCAGTACTTC
J gene: TRBJ2-1; clone size: once; V gene: TRBV10-3; D gene: TRBD2; CDR3 protein: CAISTGGALTATYNEQFF; CDR3 DNA: TGTGCCATCAGCACGGGGGGGGCCCTCACCGCCACCTACAATGAGCAGTTCTTC
J gene: TRBJ2-2; clone size: NA; V gene: TRBV5-1; D gene: NA; CDR3 protein: CASSPLTREGGELFF; CDR3 DNA: TGCGCCAGCAGCCCACTAACTAGGGAAGGCGGGGAGCTGTTTTTT